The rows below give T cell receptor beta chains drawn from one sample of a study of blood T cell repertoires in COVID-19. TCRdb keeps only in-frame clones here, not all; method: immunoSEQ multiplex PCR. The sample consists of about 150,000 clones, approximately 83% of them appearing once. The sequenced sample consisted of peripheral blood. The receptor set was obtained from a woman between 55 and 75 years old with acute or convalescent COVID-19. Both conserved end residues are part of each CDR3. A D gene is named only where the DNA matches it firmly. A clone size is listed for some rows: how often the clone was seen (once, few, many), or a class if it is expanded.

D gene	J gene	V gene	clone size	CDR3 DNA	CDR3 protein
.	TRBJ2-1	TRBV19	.	TGTGCCAGTAGTAAGTCCGGTTGGCAGGGTCAACAGGTGAATGAGCAGTTCTTC	CASSKSGWQGQQVNEQFF
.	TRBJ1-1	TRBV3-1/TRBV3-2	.	TGTGCCAGCAGCCAAGACGGAAGGGGGAACACTGAAGCTTTCTTT	CASSQDGRGNTEAFF
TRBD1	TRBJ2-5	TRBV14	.	TGTGCCAGCAGCCAAGGGACAGGGTCAGGTGAGACCCAGTACTTC	CASSQGTGSGETQYF
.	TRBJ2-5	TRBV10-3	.	TGTGCCATCAGTGTGTCTATTCAAGAGACCCAGTACTTC	CAISVSIQETQYF
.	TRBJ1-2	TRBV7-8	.	TGTGCCAGCAGCCCCGGGATGCCTAACTATGGCTACACCTTC	CASSPGMPNYGYTF
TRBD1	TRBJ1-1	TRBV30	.	TGTGCCTTCTACACAGGGGAAACTGAAGCTTTCTTT	CAFYTGETEAFF
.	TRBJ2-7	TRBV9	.	TGTGCCAGCAGCGTAGCTAGGTTTACCTACGAGCAGTACTTC	CASSVARFTYEQYF
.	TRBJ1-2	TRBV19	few	TGTGCCAGTAGTATTGAGGTGGCCGGGATGGGTGGCTACACCTTC	CASSIEVAGMGGYTF
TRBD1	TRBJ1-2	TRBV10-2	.	TGCGCCAGCAGTGCGACAGGGTATGGCTACACCTTC	CASSATGYGYTF
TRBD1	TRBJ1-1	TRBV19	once	TGTGCCAGTAGTGTCAACAGGGGTGGTGAAGCTTTCTTT	CASSVNRGGEAFF
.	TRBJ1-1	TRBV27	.	TGTGCCAGCAGTCCCCAGGGGATCTTACAACGAGAAGCTTTCTTT	CASSPQGILQREAFF
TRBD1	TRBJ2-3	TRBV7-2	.	TGTGCCAGCAGCTCCGACAGGGGGCCACAGTATTTT	CASSSDRGPQYF
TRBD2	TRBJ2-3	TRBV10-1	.	TGCGCCAGCAGTGAGCTAGGCCGGGGGGGCAGGGATACGCAGTATTTT	CASSELGRGGRDTQYF
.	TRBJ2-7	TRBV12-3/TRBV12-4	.	TGTGCCAGCAGTTCCCACTACGAGCAGTACTTC	CASSSHYEQYF
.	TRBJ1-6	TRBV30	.	TGTGCCTGGAGTGTCCAGGGAATCGGGGGATCACCCCTCCACTTT	CAWSVQGIGGSPLHF
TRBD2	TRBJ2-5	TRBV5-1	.	TGCGCCAGCAGCTTCACGGGCGGGGGGGTGCAAGAGACCCAGTACTTC	CASSFTGGGVQETQYF
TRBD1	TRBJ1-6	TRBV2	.	TGTGCCACCCGACAGGGAAACTCATCCCCTCCCCTCCACTTT	CATRQGNSSPPLHF
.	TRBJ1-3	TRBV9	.	TGTGCCAGCAGCCACCCCGGGAGCTCTGGAAACACCATATATTTT	CASSHPGSSGNTIYF
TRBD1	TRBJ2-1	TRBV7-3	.	TGTGCCAGCAGCTCCGGGACAGGGCTGGGGTACTCCTACAATGAGCAGTTCTTC	CASSSGTGLGYSYNEQFF
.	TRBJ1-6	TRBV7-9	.	TGTGCCAGCAGCCCAGACGGGGAAGCACCCCTCCACTTT	CASSPDGEAPLHF
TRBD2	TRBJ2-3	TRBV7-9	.	TGTGCCAGCAGCCCACCCACAGCGGGGGGCCGTAGAACAGATACGCAGTATTTT	CASSPPTAGGRRTDTQYF
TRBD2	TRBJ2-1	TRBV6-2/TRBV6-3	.	TGTGCCAGCAGCCCTGGTGCAGCGGGGGAGAATGAGCAGTTCTTC	CASSPGAAGENEQFF
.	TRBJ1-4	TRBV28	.	TGTGCCAGCAGTCCTGGGTGGGGGGAAGTCCCCAAATTT	CASSPGWGEVPKF
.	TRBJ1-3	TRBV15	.	TGTGCCACCAGCAGAGATCCTCCCGGCTCTGGAAACACCATATATTTT	CATSRDPPGSGNTIYF
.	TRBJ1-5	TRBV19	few	TGTGCCAGTCAACCTTGGGACATGGATCAGCCCCAGCATTTT	CASQPWDMDQPQHF
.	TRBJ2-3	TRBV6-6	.	TGTGCCAGCTCGGGGGAAGCAGATACGCAGTATTTT	CASSGEADTQYF
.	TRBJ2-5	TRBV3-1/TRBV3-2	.	TGTGCCAGCAGCCTCGGGCAAGAGACCCAGTACTTC	CASSLGQETQYF
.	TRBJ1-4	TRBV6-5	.	TGTGCCAGCAGCTCGGACACTAACACAAGAAAACTGTTTTTT	CASSSDTNTRKLFF
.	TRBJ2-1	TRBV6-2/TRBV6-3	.	TGTGCCAGCAGTTCCACGGACTCCAATGAGCAGTTCTTC	CASSSTDSNEQFF
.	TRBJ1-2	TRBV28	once	TGTGCCAGCAGTTTATCCGTCGGACTCCGGGGCTACACCTTC	CASSLSVGLRGYTF
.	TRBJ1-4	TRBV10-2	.	TGCGCCAGCAGTGAGTTAGACAGACAACTGTTTTTT	CASSELDRQLFF
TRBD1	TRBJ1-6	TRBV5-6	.	TGTGCCAGCAGCTTCCGACAGGGGGGAAATAATTCACCCCTCCACTTT	CASSFRQGGNNSPLHF
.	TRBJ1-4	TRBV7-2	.	TGTGCCAGCAGCCTCAGTGTAACTAATGAAAAACTGTTTTTT	CASSLSVTNEKLFF
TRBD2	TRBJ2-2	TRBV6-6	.	TGTGCCAGCAGGATTAGCGGGGGGATCGGGGAGCTGTTTTTT	CASRISGGIGELFF
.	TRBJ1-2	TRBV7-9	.	TGTGCCAGCAGCATAGACGGGTTTAACTATGGCTACACCTTC	CASSIDGFNYGYTF
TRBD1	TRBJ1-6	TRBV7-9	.	TGTGCCAGCAGCTTGACAGGGGTCTATAATTCACCCCTCCACTTT	CASSLTGVYNSPLHF
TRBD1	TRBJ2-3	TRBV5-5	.	TGTGCCAGCAGCCTCCTCGGGACAGGGGGCACAGATACGCAGTATTTT	CASSLLGTGGTDTQYF
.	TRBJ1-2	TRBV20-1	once	TGCAGTGCTAGGGACTATCGCTACACCTTC	CSARDYRYTF
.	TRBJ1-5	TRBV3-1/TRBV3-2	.	TGTGCCAGCAGCCAAGGAACACAGTATAATCAGCCCCAGCATTTT	CASSQGTQYNQPQHF
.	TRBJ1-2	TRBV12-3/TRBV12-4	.	TGTGCCAGCTCGAGAGGGGGGGCGAACGGCTACACCTTC	CASSRGGANGYTF
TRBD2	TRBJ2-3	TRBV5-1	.	TGCGCCAGCAGCTTGGTGGCGGGGGAAGGAGATACGCAGTATTTT	CASSLVAGEGDTQYF